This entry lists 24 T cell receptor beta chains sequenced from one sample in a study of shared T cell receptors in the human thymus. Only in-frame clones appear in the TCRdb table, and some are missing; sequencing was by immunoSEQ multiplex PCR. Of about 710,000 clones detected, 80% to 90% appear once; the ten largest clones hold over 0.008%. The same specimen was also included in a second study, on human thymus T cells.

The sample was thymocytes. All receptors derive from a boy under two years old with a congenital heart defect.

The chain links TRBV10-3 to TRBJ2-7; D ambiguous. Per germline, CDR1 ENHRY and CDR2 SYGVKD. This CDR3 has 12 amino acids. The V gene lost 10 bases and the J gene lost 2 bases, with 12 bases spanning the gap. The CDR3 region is CATFRIPYEQYF. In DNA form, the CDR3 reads TGTGCCACCTTCAGGATCCCCTACGAGCAGTACTTC.

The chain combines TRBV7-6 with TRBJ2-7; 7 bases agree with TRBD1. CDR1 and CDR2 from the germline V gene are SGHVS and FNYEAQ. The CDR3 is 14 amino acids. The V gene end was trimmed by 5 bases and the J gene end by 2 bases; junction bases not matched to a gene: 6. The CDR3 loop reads CASSIGDSTYEQYF. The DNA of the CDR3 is TGTGCCAGCAGCATTGGGGACAGCACCTACGAGCAGTACTTC.

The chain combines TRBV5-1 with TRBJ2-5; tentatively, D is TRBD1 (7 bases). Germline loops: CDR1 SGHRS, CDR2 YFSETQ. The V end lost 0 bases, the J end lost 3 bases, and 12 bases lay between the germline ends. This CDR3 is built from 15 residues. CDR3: CASSLEGRGEETQYF. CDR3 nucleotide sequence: TGCGCCAGCAGCTTGGAAGGCAGGGGGGAAGAGACCCAGTACTTC.

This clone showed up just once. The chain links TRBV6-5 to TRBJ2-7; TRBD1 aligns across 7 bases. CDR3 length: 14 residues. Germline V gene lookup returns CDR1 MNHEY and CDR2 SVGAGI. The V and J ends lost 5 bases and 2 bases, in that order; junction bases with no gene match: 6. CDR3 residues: CASSPFTGAYEQYF. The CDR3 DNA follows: TGTGCCAGCAGTCCCTTCACAGGGGCCTACGAGCAGTACTTC.

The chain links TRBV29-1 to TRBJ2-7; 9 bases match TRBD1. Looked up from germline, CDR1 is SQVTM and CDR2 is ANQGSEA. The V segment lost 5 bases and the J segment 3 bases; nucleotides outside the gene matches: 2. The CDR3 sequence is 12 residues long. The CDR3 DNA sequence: TGCAGCGTTCAGACAGGGGGCTACGAGCAGTACTTC. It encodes CSVQTGGYEQYF.

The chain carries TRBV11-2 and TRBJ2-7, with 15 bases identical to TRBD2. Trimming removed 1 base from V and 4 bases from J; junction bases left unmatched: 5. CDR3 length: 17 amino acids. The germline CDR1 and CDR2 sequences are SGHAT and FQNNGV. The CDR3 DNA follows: TGTGCCAGCAGCTTAGTGCGGACTAGCGGGAGGGTATACGAGCAGTACTTC. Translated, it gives CASSLVRTSGRVYEQYF. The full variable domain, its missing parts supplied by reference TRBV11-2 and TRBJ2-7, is EAGVAQSPRYKIIEKRQSVAFWCNPISGHATLYWYQQILGQGPKLLIQFQNNGVVDDSQLPKDRFSAERLKGVDSTLKIQPAKLEDSAVYLCASSLVRTSGRVYEQYFGPGTRLTVT.

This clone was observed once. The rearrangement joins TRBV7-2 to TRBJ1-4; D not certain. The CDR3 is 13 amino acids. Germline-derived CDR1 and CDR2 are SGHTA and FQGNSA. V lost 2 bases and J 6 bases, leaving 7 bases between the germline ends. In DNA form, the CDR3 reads TGTGCCAGCAGCTTACGTCCGTATGAAAAACTGTTTTTT. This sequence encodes CASSLRPYEKLFF.

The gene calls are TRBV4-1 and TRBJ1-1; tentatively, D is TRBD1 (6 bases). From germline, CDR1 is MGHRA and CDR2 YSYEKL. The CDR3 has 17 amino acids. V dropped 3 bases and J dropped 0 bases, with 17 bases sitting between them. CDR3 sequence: CASSHGYRVGMNTEAFF. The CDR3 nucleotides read TGCGCCAGCAGCCATGGCTACAGGGTTGGCATGAACACTGAAGCTTTCTTT.

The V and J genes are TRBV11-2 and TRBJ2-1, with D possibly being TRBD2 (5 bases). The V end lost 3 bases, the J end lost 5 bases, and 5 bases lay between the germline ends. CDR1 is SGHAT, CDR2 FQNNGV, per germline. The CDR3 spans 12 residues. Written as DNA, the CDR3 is TGTGCCAGCAGCTTCGGGAACAATGAGCAGTTCTTC. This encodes CASSFGNNEQFF. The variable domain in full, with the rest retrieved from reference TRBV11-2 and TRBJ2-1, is EAGVAQSPRYKIIEKRQSVAFWCNPISGHATLYWYQQILGQGPKLLIQFQNNGVVDDSQLPKDRFSAERLKGVDSTLKIQPAKLEDSAVYLCASSFGNNEQFFGPGTRLTVL.

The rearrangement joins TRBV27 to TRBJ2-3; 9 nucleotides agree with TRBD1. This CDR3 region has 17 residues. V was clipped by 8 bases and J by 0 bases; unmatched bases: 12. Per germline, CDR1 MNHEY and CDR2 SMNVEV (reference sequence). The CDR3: CASCPGTGKFSTDTQYF. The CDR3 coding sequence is TGTGCCAGCTGTCCCGGGACAGGGAAATTTAGCACAGATACGCAGTATTTT.

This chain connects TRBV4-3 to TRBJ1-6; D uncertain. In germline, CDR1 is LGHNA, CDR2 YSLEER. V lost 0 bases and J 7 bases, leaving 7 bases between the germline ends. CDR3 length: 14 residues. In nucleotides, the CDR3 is TGCGCCAGCAGCCAAGATTTTCAGAATTCACCCCTCCACTTT. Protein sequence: CASSQDFQNSPLHF.

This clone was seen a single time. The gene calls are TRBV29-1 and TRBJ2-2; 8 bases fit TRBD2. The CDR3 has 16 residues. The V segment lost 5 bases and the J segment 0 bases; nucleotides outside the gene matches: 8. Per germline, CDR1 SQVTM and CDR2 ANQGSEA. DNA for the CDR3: TGCAGCGTTAGTGGACTAGCAGATACGAACACCGGGGAGCTGTTTTTT. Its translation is CSVSGLADTNTGELFF.

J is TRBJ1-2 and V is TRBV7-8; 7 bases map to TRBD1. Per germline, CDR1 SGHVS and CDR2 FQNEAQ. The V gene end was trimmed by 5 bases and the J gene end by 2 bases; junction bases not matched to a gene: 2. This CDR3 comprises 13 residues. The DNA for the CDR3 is TGTGCCAGCAGCCCGGACAGGAACTATGGCTACACCTTC. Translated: CASSPDRNYGYTF.

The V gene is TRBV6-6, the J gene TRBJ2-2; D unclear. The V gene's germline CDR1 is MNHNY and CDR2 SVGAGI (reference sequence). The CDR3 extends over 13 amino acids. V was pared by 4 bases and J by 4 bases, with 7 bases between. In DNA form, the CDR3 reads TGTGCCAGCAGTTCCCCGGTCACCGGGGAGCTGTTTTTT. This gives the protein CASSSPVTGELFF.

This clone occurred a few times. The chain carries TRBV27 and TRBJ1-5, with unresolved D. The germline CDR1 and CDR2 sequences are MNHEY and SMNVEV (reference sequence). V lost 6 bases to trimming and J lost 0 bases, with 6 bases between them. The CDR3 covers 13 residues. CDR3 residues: CASRADSNQPQHF. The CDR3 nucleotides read TGTGCCAGCAGGGCAGATAGCAATCAGCCCCAGCATTTT.

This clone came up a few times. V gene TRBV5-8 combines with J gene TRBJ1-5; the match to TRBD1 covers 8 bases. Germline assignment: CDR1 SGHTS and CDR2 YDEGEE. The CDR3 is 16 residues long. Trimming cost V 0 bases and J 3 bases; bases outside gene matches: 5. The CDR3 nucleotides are TGTGCCAGCAGCTTGGGGGACAGGATCTCCAATCAGCCCCAGCATTTT. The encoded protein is CASSLGDRISNQPQHF.

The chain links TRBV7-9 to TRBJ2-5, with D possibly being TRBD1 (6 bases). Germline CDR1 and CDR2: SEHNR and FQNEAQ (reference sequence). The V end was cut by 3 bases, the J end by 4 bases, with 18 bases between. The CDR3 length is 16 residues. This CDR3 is CASSLGHRRGGETQYF. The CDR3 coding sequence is TGTGCCAGCAGCTTGGGTCATCGGAGAGGGGGAGAGACCCAGTACTTC.

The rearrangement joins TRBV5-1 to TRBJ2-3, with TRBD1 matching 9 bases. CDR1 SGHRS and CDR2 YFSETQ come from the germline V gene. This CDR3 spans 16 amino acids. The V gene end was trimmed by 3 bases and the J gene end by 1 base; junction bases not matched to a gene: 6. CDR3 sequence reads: CASSWTGQGRTDTQYF. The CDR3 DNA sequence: TGCGCCAGCAGCTGGACGGGACAGGGTCGCACAGATACGCAGTATTTT.

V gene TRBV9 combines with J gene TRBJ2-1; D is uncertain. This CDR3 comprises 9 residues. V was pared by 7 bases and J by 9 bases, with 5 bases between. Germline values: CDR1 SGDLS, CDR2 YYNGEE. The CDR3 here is CASLREQFF. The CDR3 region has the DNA TGTGCCAGCCTGCGTGAGCAGTTCTTC.

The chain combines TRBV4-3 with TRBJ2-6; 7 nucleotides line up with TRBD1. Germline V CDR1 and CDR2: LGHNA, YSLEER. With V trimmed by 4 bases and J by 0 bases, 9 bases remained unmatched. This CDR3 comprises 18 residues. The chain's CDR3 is CASSPRDSISSGANVLTF. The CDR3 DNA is TGCGCCAGCAGCCCCCGGGACAGTATATCCTCTGGGGCCAACGTCCTGACTTTC.

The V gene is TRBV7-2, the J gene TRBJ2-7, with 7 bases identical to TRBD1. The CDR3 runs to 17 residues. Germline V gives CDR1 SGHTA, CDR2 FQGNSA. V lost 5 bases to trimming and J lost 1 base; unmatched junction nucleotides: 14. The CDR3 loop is CASSAPGLWTGSYEQYF. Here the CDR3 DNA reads TGTGCCAGCAGCGCCCCGGGTCTATGGACAGGATCCTACGAGCAGTACTTC.

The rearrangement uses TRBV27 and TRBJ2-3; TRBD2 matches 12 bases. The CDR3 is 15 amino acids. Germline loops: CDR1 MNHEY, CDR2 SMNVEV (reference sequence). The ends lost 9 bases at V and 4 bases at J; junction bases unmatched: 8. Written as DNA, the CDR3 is TGTGCCAGTAAAATTGGACTAGCGGGGCCAGATACGCAGTATTTT. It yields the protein CASKIGLAGPDTQYF.

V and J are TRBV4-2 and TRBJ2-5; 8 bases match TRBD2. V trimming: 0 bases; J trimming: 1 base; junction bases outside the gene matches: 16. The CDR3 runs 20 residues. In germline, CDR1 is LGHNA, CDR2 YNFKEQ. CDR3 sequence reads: CASSQDIDGRARKSQETQYF. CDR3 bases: TGTGCCAGCAGCCAAGATATCGACGGGAGGGCCAGAAAATCCCAAGAGACCCAGTACTTC.

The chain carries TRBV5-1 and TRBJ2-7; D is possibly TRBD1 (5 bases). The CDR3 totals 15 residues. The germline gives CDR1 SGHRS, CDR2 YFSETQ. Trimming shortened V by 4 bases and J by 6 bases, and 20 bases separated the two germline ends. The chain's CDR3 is CASSPEGTGVGEQYF. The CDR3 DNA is TGCGCCAGCAGCCCAGAAGGTACAGGAGTGGGCGAGCAGTACTTC.